This T cell receptor beta chain was sequenced during a study of blood T cell repertoires in COVID-19. The V segment lost 6 bases and the J segment 2 bases; nucleotides outside the gene matches: 6. Germline values: CDR1 MNHNY, CDR2 SVGAGI (reference sequence). The CDR3 is 15 residues long. The table came from immunoSEQ multiplex PCR; TCRdb's copy has only in-frame clones and leaves some out. The table includes roughly 250,000 clones, approximately 91% detected once. V gene TRBV6-6 combines with J gene TRBJ1-4, with TRBD1 matching 7 bases. Sequencing was carried out using PBMCs or T cells enriched from blood (not recorded which). This TCR came from a woman in her forties with acute COVID-19. DNA for the CDR3: TGTGCCAGCAGAGATACAGGGGCCACTAATGAAAAACTGTTTTTT. Translation: CASRDTGATNEKLFF.